Below, 26 T cell receptor beta chains from the same sample are listed, as sequenced in a study of vaccination effects on CD4 cells after COVID-19. Assay: immunoSEQ multiplex PCR; the TCRdb copy retains only in-frame clones and omits some. Of about 41,000 clones in the sample, around three quarters were seen once. Expansion of antigen-specific CD4+ T cells with viral peptide pools was carried out by the ViraFEST assay before sequencing. CD4+ T cell isolation took place after 10 days of culture. The healthy vaccine recipients, who had no prior SARS-CoV-2 infection, showed negative nucleocapsid antibodies. No antigen has been assigned to these receptors. The material was CD4+ T cells from PBMCs cultured with HCoV-NL63 spike peptides, obtained before COVID-19 vaccination. These receptors all stem from a human donor who received a COVID-19 vaccine.

The chain employs TRBV7-6 and TRBJ2-3, with 14 bases matching TRBD2. The trim removed 3 bases at V and 8 bases at J, leaving 4 bases unmatched. The CDR3 runs to 15 residues. Per germline, CDR1 SGHVS and CDR2 FNYEAQ. In nucleotides, the CDR3 is TGTGCCAGCAGCTTGACTAGCGGGGGGGCGGGTACGCAGTATTTT. It yields the protein CASSLTSGGAGTQYF.

The chain employs TRBV5-1 and TRBJ2-1, with 7 nucleotides matching TRBD1. Germline CDR1 SGHRS, CDR2 YFSETQ. V trimming: 5 bases; J trimming: 3 bases; junction bases outside the gene matches: 8. The CDR3 contains 15 residues. The CDR3 is CASSLMGQYYNEQFF. The CDR3 coding sequence is TGCGCCAGCAGTCTTATGGGACAGTACTACAATGAGCAGTTCTTC.

This clone was seen a single time. The chain is built from TRBV28 and TRBJ2-3, with 7 bases matching TRBD1. V gave up 2 bases and J gave up 2 bases; unmatched junction bases: 4. CDR1 and CDR2 (germline): MDHEN, SYDVKM. This CDR3 region has 15 residues. CDR3 region: CASSLRTGHTDTQYF. In nucleotides, the CDR3 is TGTGCCAGCAGTTTACGGACAGGACACACAGATACGCAGTATTTT.

V and J are TRBV6-1 and TRBJ2-3; D not resolved. CDR1 and CDR2 (germline): MNHNS, SASEGT. Trimming removed 9 bases from V and 7 bases from J, with 14 bases in between. The CDR3 contains 12 residues. The CDR3 loop is CASTLTPYTQYF. The CDR3 coding sequence is TGTGCCAGTACCCTTACCCCATATACGCAGTATTTT.

The chain uses TRBV3-1 (or the pseudogene TRBV3-2) and TRBJ1-5, with 7 bases identical to TRBD1. The CDR3 is 16 residues long. CDR1 is LGHDT and CDR2 is YNNKEL in the germline V gene (reference sequence). The junction had 10 bases not matched to a gene; V was cut back by 2 bases and J by 6 bases. DNA for the CDR3: TGTGCCAGCAGCCAAAGGAAGGAGGGGGCGAGTCAGCCCCAGCATTTT. It yields the protein CASSQRKEGASQPQHF.

This clone is a singleton in its sample. This rearrangement joins TRBV7-2 to TRBJ1-6; TRBD1 might be the D (5 bases). CDR1 and CDR2 from the germline V gene are SGHTA and FQGNSA. The CDR3 consists of 16 residues. Trimming cost V 1 base and J 7 bases, with 14 bases left between them. The CDR3 loop reads CASSLGAGLENSPLHF. CDR3 coding DNA: TGTGCCAGCAGCTTAGGTGCAGGGTTAGAGAATTCACCCCTCCACTTT.

This chain uses TRBV7-2 with TRBJ1-4, with 8 positions matching TRBD1. The CDR3 is made up of 14 amino acids. V lost 4 bases to trimming and J lost 8 bases; unmatched junction nucleotides: 6. The germline CDR1 and CDR2 sequences are SGHTA and FQGNSA. DNA for the CDR3: TGTGCCAGCAGCTCCAGGACAGGGTTAGAAAAACTGTTTTTT. Translating it yields CASSSRTGLEKLFF.

The chain is built from TRBV9 and TRBJ1-6; 7 positions agree with TRBD1. The trim removed 0 bases at V and 7 bases at J, leaving 13 bases unmatched. Looked up from germline, CDR1 is SGDLS and CDR2 is YYNGEE. This CDR3 contains 18 residues. The CDR3 is CASSVGSWGGGRNSPLHF. In nucleotides, the CDR3 is TGTGCCAGCAGCGTAGGATCGTGGGGAGGGGGCCGGAATTCACCCCTCCACTTT.

CDR3 coding DNA: TGCGCCAGCAGCTTGGTCCCAGGGAGCTCTGGAAACACCATATATTTT. It is translated as CASSLVPGSSGNTIYF. The V and J genes are TRBV5-1 and TRBJ1-3, with a possible D match to TRBD1 (5 bases). The V end was cut by 0 bases, the J end by 0 bases, with 10 bases between. CDR1 is SGHRS, CDR2 YFSETQ, per germline. The CDR3 sequence is 16 residues long.

The V and J genes are TRBV6-6 and TRBJ1-4, with D uncertain. The CDR3 totals 13 residues. Trimming left V 5 bases short and J 5 bases short, with 9 bases between. Germline V gene data show CDR1 as MNHNY and CDR2 as SVGAGI (reference sequence). The CDR3 spells CASSIRLNEKLFF. CDR3 coding DNA: TGTGCCAGCAGTATCAGGCTAAATGAAAAACTGTTTTTT.

The chain has TRBV7-2 and TRBJ1-5, with a tentative D call TRBD1 (5 bases). This CDR3 spans 15 amino acids. V was shortened by 7 bases and J by 1 base, with 14 bases between the two germline ends. Germline V lookup: CDR1 SGHTA, CDR2 FQGNSA. The CDR3 DNA is TGTGCCAGCACCCCCGGGGGGGGAAGCAATCAGCCCCAGCATTTT. Amino acids: CASTPGGGSNQPQHF.

The V gene is TRBV5-1, the J gene TRBJ1-1; D possibly corresponds to TRBD1 (6 bases). Germline assignment: CDR1 SGHRS and CDR2 YFSETQ. The CDR3 consists of 15 residues. V was pared by 4 bases and J by 1 base, with 14 bases between. CDR3 coding DNA: TGCGCCAGCAGCCCCGGGGGGCAGACGAACACTGAAGCTTTCTTT. Translating gives CASSPGGQTNTEAFF.

By sample share, this clone is medium-sized. The junction departs from germline at one end; a sequencing error may be responsible. This rearrangement joins TRBV19 to TRBJ1-1; D is unclear. Germline-derived CDR1 and CDR2 are LNHDA and SQIVND (reference sequence). This CDR3 spans 14 amino acids. DNA for the CDR3: TGTGCCAGTAGTCTAGAAAGGGCTTGCACTGAAGCTTTCTTT. Translated, it gives CASSLERACTEAFF.

This chain connects TRBV24-1 to TRBJ2-3, with D unresolved. The V and J ends lost 0 bases and 6 bases respectively, with 3 bases between them. The V gene's germline CDR1 is KGHDR and CDR2 SFDVKD. The CDR3 consists of 12 residues. The chain's CDR3 is CATSDLADTQYF. CDR3 sequence (DNA): TGTGCCACCAGTGATTTGGCCGATACGCAGTATTTT.

This clone was recorded a few times. This chain joins TRBV11-3 and TRBJ2-1; D is tentatively TRBD1 or TRBD2 (5 bases each). The CDR3 has 17 amino acids. V gave up 0 bases and J gave up 1 base, with 13 bases separating them. Germline CDR1 SGHNT, CDR2 YENEEA. CDR3 coding DNA: TGTGCCAGCAGCTTAGATTCCGGGGCAAGGTCCTACAATGAGCAGTTCTTC. Protein sequence: CASSLDSGARSYNEQFF.

This clone was recorded a few times. This rearrangement joins TRBV23-1 to TRBJ2-2, with D tentatively TRBD2 (7 bases). TRBV23-1 carries the ORF label, with uncertain function. CDR3 length equals 15 residues. Trimming cost V 10 bases and J 4 bases, with 19 bases left between them. For the CDR3, the DNA is TGCGCCACTCACGCGGGGGCAGACTTCACCGGGGAGCTGTTTTTT. Amino acid sequence: CATHAGADFTGELFF.

V and J are TRBV24-1 and TRBJ2-1, with TRBD2 matching over 14 bases. The germline V gene has CDR1 KGHDR and CDR2 SFDVKD. The CDR3 sequence is 16 residues long. J was trimmed by 10 bases and V by 4 bases; bases with no gene match: 8. This CDR3 is CATSDPGLAGVGEQFF. The CDR3 DNA follows: TGTGCCACCAGTGACCCGGGACTAGCGGGGGTAGGAGAGCAGTTCTTC.

The chain uses TRBV14 and TRBJ2-5; unclear D gene. The CDR3 runs to 15 residues. Germline V gene lookup returns CDR1 SGHDN and CDR2 FVKESK. V gave up 0 bases and J gave up 2 bases, with 10 bases separating them. The CDR3 loop is CASSQDWASQETQYF. The CDR3 DNA reads TGTGCCAGCAGCCAAGATTGGGCATCTCAAGAGACCCAGTACTTC.

The chain links TRBV2 to TRBJ2-5; no reliable D call. The ends were cut back, 2 bases at V and 5 bases at J, with 3 bases in the middle. Germline values: CDR1 SNHLY, CDR2 FYNNEI. CDR3 length: 11 amino acids. CDR3: CASSEWETQYF. CDR3 in DNA: TGTGCCAGCAGTGAATGGGAGACCCAGTACTTC.

This sequence joins TRBV2 and TRBJ2-5, with 7 bases aligning to TRBD2. The CDR3 length is 14 residues. The ends lost 4 bases at V and 5 bases at J; junction bases unmatched: 7. The germline V gene has CDR1 SNHLY and CDR2 FYNNEI. The chain's CDR3 is CASSAGRGLETQYF. CDR3 DNA: TGTGCCAGCAGTGCGGGGAGGGGTTTGGAGACCCAGTACTTC.

The chain carries TRBV4-1 and TRBJ2-7; D is perhaps TRBD2 (5 bases). The germline gives CDR1 MGHRA, CDR2 YSYEKL. V was trimmed by 0 bases and J by 2 bases, leaving 14 bases between them. This CDR3 is built from 16 residues. This CDR3 is CASSQDLARAPYEQYV. In nucleotides, the CDR3 is TGCGCCAGCAGCCAAGACCTCGCGCGGGCGCCCTACGAGCAGTACGTC.

The CDR3 coding sequence is TGTGCCAGCAGCCGGGGGCCAGCCAGCTCCTATAATTCACCCCTCCACTTT. Translated, it gives CASSRGPASSYNSPLHF. The chain joins TRBV7-9 to TRBJ1-6; tentatively, D is TRBD1 (6 bases). Germline V gene data show CDR1 as SEHNR and CDR2 as FQNEAQ (reference sequence). The CDR3 totals 17 residues. Trimming pared 5 bases from V and 0 bases from J, leaving 14 bases between. Complete variable domain (other parts from reference TRBV7-9 and TRBJ1-6): DTGVSQNPRHKITKRGQNVTFRCDPISEHNRLYWYRQTLGQGPEFLTYFQNEAQLEKSRLLSDRFSAERPKGSFSTLEIQRTEQGDSAMYLCASSRGPASSYNSPLHFGNGTRLTVT.

J is TRBJ2-2 and V is TRBV5-6; 10 nucleotides align to TRBD2. CDR3 length: 15 residues. Germline V gene data show CDR1 as SGHDT and CDR2 as YYEEEE. J gave up 1 base and V 4 bases, and 1 base lay outside the gene matches. The DNA for the CDR3 is TGTGCCAGCAGCCTAGCGGGGGAGAACACCGGGGAGCTGTTTTTT. It yields the protein CASSLAGENTGELFF.

The count of this clone is one. The chain employs TRBV7-6 and TRBJ1-1; 7 bases are shared with TRBD1. The CDR3 runs to 16 residues. V lost 1 base, J lost 5 bases, and 10 bases stayed unmatched. Germline CDR1 SGHVS, CDR2 FNYEAQ. The CDR3 coding sequence is TGTGCCAGCAGCTTAGAGCAGGGGGGGGTTCGGACTGAAGCTTTCTTT. Its translation is CASSLEQGGVRTEAFF.

The chain recombines TRBV9 with TRBJ2-1, with D uncertain. The CDR3 has 13 residues. Germline loops: CDR1 SGDLS, CDR2 YYNGEE. The V end lost 4 bases, the J end lost 10 bases, and 15 bases lay between the germline ends. For the CDR3, the DNA is TGTGCCAGCAGCACCAGTACGGGTAGGGAGCAGTTCTTC. Translating gives CASSTSTGREQFF.

This clone showed up just a few times. V usage is TRBV4-1 and J usage is TRBJ2-7; TRBD1 is a possible D gene (6 bases). The CDR3 has 17 residues. CDR1 and CDR2 (germline): MGHRA, YSYEKL. Trimming took 0 bases from V and 1 from J, leaving 16 bases between them. In DNA form, the CDR3 reads TGCGCCAGCAGCCAAGATAGTGGGGCCAGGGGATCCTACGAGCAGTACGTC. It yields the protein CASSQDSGARGSYEQYV.